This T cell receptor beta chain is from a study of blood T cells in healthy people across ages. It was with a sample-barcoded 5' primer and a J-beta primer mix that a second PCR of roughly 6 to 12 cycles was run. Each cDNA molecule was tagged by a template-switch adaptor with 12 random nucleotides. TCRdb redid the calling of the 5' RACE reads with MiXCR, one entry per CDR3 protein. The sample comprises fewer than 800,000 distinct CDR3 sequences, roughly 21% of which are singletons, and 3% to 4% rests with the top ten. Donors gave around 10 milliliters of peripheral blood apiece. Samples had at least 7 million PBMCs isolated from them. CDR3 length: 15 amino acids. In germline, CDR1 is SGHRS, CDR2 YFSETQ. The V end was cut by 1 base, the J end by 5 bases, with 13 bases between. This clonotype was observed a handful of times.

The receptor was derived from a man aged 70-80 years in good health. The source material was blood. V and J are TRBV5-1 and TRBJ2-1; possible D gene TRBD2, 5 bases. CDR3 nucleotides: TGCGCCAGCAGCTTGACGGGGAAGGCCAACAATGAGCAGTTCTTC. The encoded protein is CASSLTGKANNEQFF.